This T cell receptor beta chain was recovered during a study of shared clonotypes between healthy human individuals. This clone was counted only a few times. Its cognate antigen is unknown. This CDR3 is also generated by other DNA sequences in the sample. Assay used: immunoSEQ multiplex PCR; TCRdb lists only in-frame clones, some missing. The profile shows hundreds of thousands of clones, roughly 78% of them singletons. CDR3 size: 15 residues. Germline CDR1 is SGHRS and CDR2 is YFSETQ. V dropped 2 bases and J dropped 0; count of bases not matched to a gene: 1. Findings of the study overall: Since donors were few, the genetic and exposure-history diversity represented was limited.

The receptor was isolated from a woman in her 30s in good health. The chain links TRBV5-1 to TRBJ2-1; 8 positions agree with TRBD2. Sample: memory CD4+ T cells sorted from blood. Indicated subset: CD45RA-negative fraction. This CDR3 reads CASSFTSGSYNEQFF. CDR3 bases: TGCGCCAGCAGCTTTACTAGCGGCTCCTACAATGAGCAGTTCTTC.